This is a list of T cell receptor beta chains from one sample in a study of long-term antiretroviral therapy in people with HIV. Here immunoSEQ multiplex PCR was the method, and the copy in TCRdb shows in-frame clones only, minus some. The table records some 40,000 clones, around four fifths of them present only once. Source: unsorted PBMCs, taken 1 year after starting antiretroviral therapy. The source of these receptors is a man between 18 and 35 years old with HIV. Both conserved end residues are part of each CDR3. D genes are given only for firm matches.

j_call	d_call	v_call	cdr3_nt	cdr3_aa
TRBJ1-1	-	TRBV5-1	TGCGCCAGCAGCTTGGGAGGGGGGAACACTGAAGCTTTCTTT	CASSLGGGNTEAFF
TRBJ2-5	TRBD1	TRBV18	TGTGCCAGCTCTAGATCGAGCAGGGGGCAAGAGACCCAGTACTTC	CASSRSSRGQETQYF
TRBJ1-6	-	TRBV7-9	TGTGCCAGCAGCTTCGAGGACGGCTTGAATTCACCCCTCCACTTT	CASSFEDGLNSPLHF
TRBJ2-1	TRBD1	TRBV5-4	TGTGCCAGCAAGATTACCGGGACAGGATATGAGCAGTTCTTC	CASKITGTGYEQFF
TRBJ1-6	-	TRBV2	TGTGCCAGCAGTGGATCGGGGTCTTATTCACCCCTCCACTTT	CASSGSGSYSPLHF
TRBJ2-7	-	TRBV4-3	TGCGCCAGCAGCCAAGTAGGCGGTAGCGAATACGAGCAGTACTTC	CASSQVGGSEYEQYF
TRBJ2-1	TRBD2	TRBV5-1	TGCGCCAGCAGCTTCGTAGCGGGGATCTACAATGAGCAGTTCTTC	CASSFVAGIYNEQFF
TRBJ2-2	-	TRBV9	TGTGCCAGCAGCGGTTCCGGGACTTCGAACACCGGGGAGCTGTTTTTT	CASSGSGTSNTGELFF
TRBJ1-2	-	TRBV9	TGTGCCAGCAGCGTAGGGGAGTATGGCTACACCTTC	CASSVGEYGYTF
TRBJ2-7	TRBD2	TRBV28	TGTGCCAGCAGTTTTAAGACTAGCGGGAGTTCCAACGAGCAGTACTTC	CASSFKTSGSSNEQYF
TRBJ1-4	-	TRBV7-9	TGTGCCAGCAGCTTATCGCGGATACCTAATGAAAAACTGTTTTTT	CASSLSRIPNEKLFF